The 7 T cell receptor beta chains listed next were all sequenced from one sample in a study of blood T cell repertoires in COVID-19. Assay used: immunoSEQ multiplex PCR; TCRdb lists only in-frame clones, some missing. This table holds about 370,000 clones, about 87% found once. The sample comprised peripheral blood. These receptors came from a woman under 40 with COVID-19, enrolled during active disease.

The CDR3 loop is CASSPLFAASSYNEQFF. CDR3 DNA: TGTGCCAGCTCACCTTTGTTCGCGGCAAGCTCCTACAATGAGCAGTTCTTC. The chain couples TRBV18 to TRBJ2-1; D remains unclear. Germline assignment: CDR1 KGHSH and CDR2 LQKENI. This CDR3 spans 17 amino acids. The V and J ends lost 3 bases and 0 bases respectively, with 15 bases between them.

This clone occurred once. This chain connects TRBV27 to TRBJ1-2; no firm D call. V lost 8 bases and J lost 3, with 19 bases in between. Germline values: CDR1 MNHEY, CDR2 SMNVEV (reference sequence). CDR3 length equals 15 residues. CDR3 nucleotide sequence: TGTGCCAGCCGCTCATTTGACGGGATTGACTATGGCTACACCTTC. It encodes CASRSFDGIDYGYTF.

The chain is built from TRBV13 and TRBJ2-3; D possibly corresponds to TRBD2 (6 bases). The germline V gene encodes CDR1 PRHDT and CDR2 FYEKMQ (reference sequence). V lost 2 bases, J lost 2 bases, and 14 bases lay in between. The CDR3 is made up of 16 amino acids. This CDR3 reads CASSLRRSGYTDTQYF. CDR3 nucleotides: TGTGCCAGCAGCTTAAGGAGAAGCGGGTACACAGATACGCAGTATTTT. The whole variable domain, filled in from reference TRBV13 and TRBJ2-3, reads AAGVIQSPRHLIKEKRETATLKCYPIPRHDTVYWYQQGPGQDPQFLISFYEKMQSDKGSIPDRFSAQQFSDYHSELNMSSLELGDSALYFCASSLRRSGYTDTQYFGPGTRLTVL.

This clone showed up many times. The chain has TRBV19 and TRBJ2-1; TRBD2 matches at 15 bases. CDR1 and CDR2 (germline): LNHDA, SQIVND (reference sequence). The trim removed 5 bases at V and 15 bases at J, leaving 11 bases unmatched. This CDR3 is 15 amino acids long. The CDR3 nucleotides are TGTGCCAGTAGTCCCCACTGGACTAGCGGGAGGGCTTGGTTCTTC. Translated, it gives CASSPHWTSGRAWFF.

The genes are TRBV24-1 and TRBJ2-7; a possible D gene is TRBD1 (6 bases). CDR1 KGHDR and CDR2 SFDVKD come from the germline V gene. Deletions cut 2 bases from V and 3 bases from J, with 10 bases between. The CDR3 spans 14 residues. CDR3 bases: TGTGCCACCAGTGATTCCGGGACAAACTACGAGCAGTACTTC. Translation: CATSDSGTNYEQYF.

The V gene is TRBV5-3, the J gene TRBJ1-2; 9 bases are shared with TRBD1. TRBV5-3 is an ORF for which the function is uncertain. Trimming removed 5 bases from V and 8 bases from J; junction bases left unmatched: 10. CDR3 length: 14 residues. The CDR3 sequence: CARRSGQGSRGYTF. For the CDR3, the DNA is TGTGCCAGAAGGTCGGGACAGGGAAGCAGGGGCTACACCTTC.

This chain connects TRBV23-1 to TRBJ1-5, with 8 bases aligning to TRBD1. TRBV23-1 is an ORF; its function is uncertain. This CDR3 contains 15 residues. V lost 3 bases and J lost 6; bases outside the gene matches: 7. This CDR3 is CASSHRDRSGQPQHF. The CDR3 DNA follows: TGCGCCAGCAGTCACCGGGACAGGAGCGGTCAGCCCCAGCATTTT.